This T cell receptor beta chain was identified in a study of blood T cell repertoires in COVID-19. Germline V gives CDR1 SNHLY, CDR2 FYNNEI. The CDR3 is 19 amino acids. V lost 8 bases to trimming and J lost 0 bases; unmatched junction nucleotides: 17. In the original analysis: By means of reference gene primer amplification, nucleated cell counts were estimated. Repertoires were generated with immunoSEQ multiplex PCR, while TCRdb's copy carries only in-frame clones and drops some. The DNA gave D and trimming, while V, J and clone size come from that table. Of 61,000 or so clones listed, 85% to 90% were seen once; the top ten hold over 20%.

The source is a woman between 50 and 59 years old with active or convalescent COVID-19. Material: peripheral blood. This rearrangement joins TRBV2 to TRBJ2-7; 12 bases are a match to TRBD2. CDR3: CASLIVVGLAGFSSYEQYF. The CDR3 coding sequence is TGTGCCAGCCTTATTGTAGTGGGACTAGCGGGTTTTAGCTCCTACGAGCAGTACTTC.